The 5 T cell receptor beta chains below all came from one sample that was sequenced in a study of blood T cell repertoires in COVID-19. TCRdb keeps only in-frame clones here, not all; method: immunoSEQ multiplex PCR. The repertoire holds fewer than 75,000 clones, roughly 89% seen once, with approximately 8.9% in the top ten. Sequencing was carried out using peripheral blood. These receptors all stem from an older man with acute or convalescent COVID-19.

The gene calls are TRBV2 and TRBJ1-2; perhaps TRBD1 as D (5 bases). V lost 7 bases to trimming and J lost 0 bases, with 12 bases between them. This CDR3 is built from 14 residues. The germline V gene has CDR1 SNHLY and CDR2 FYNNEI. The CDR3 DNA reads TGTGCCAGCACTGTGGACACTACTAACTATGGCTACACCTTC. As protein: CASTVDTTNYGYTF. Complete variable domain (other parts from reference TRBV2 and TRBJ1-2): EPEVTQTPSHQVTQMGQEVILRCVPISNHLYFYWYRQILGQKVEFLVSFYNNEISEKSEIFDDQFSVERPDGSNFTLKIRSTKLEDSAMYFCASTVDTTNYGYTFGSGTRLTVV.

J is TRBJ1-5 and V is TRBV19; a weak D match, TRBD1 (5 bases). V lost 7 bases, J lost 6 bases, and 13 bases lay in between. This CDR3 region has 13 residues. Germline V gene data show CDR1 as LNHDA and CDR2 as SQIVND (reference sequence). CDR3 coding DNA: TGTGCCAGTAACCGGGGGGTCTCTCAGCCCCAGCATTTT. It is translated as CASNRGVSQPQHF.

V gene TRBV24-1 combines with J gene TRBJ1-2, with 9 bases lining up with TRBD1. The germline V gene has CDR1 KGHDR and CDR2 SFDVKD. CDR3 length equals 15 residues. The V gene end was trimmed by 3 bases and the J gene end by 8 bases; junction bases not matched to a gene: 9. The CDR3 reads CATSDAGTGNPGYTF. CDR3 sequence (DNA): TGTGCCACCAGTGATGCGGGGACAGGGAATCCCGGCTACACCTTC.

The V call is TRBV30, the J call TRBJ1-6; TRBD1 matches at 10 bases. The CDR3 consists of 13 residues. Trimming removed 6 bases from V and 8 bases from J; junction bases left unmatched: 4. The germline CDR1 and CDR2 sequences are GTSNPN and SVGIG (reference sequence). CDR3 in DNA: TGTGCCTGCCGGGGGACAGGGGATTCACCCCTCCACTTT. Amino acid sequence: CACRGTGDSPLHF.

V and J are TRBV5-1 and TRBJ2-1; D not resolved. The germline V gene has CDR1 SGHRS and CDR2 YFSETQ. V gave up 2 bases and J gave up 9 bases, with 15 bases separating them. CDR3 length: 14 residues. CDR3 nucleotides: TGCGCCAGCAGCTTACTTCTCTCGGAGAGTGAGCAGTTCTTC. The encoded protein is CASSLLLSESEQFF.